This paragraph reports one TCR beta chain. This record belongs to a study of blood T cell repertoires in COVID-19. The overall study: The cDNA or gDNA used as material had been derived from T cells, B-cell-depleted T cells, or PBMCs.

The CDR3 runs 16 residues. The V gene lost 7 bases and the J gene lost 1 base, with 17 bases spanning the gap. Germline CDR1 LNHDA, CDR2 SQIVND (reference sequence). Profiled with immunoSEQ multiplex PCR; TCRdb holds only in-frame clones, not every one. Here the sample spans around 130,000 clones, roughly 84% being singletons. This chain links TRBV19 with TRBJ2-1; tentative D call: TRBD1 (5 bases). This clonotype was sampled from a man aged 25-45 years with COVID-19, enrolled during active disease. Sequences were obtained from peripheral blood. The CDR3 spells CASTRAPGWSYNEQFF. The CDR3 coding sequence is TGTGCCAGTACACGCGCCCCAGGGTGGTCCTACAATGAGCAGTTCTTC.